The next 5 T cell receptor beta chains were all read from a single sample in a study of blood T cell repertoires in COVID-19. Sequenced by immunoSEQ multiplex PCR; TCRdb stores in-frame clones only, minus some. The sample has about 160,000 clones; 80% to 90% are singletons. The sample comprised peripheral blood. The receptors were sampled from a man in his sixties with acute or convalescent COVID-19.

The chain is built from TRBV5-4 and TRBJ1-1; possible D gene TRBD1, 5 bases. Trimming stripped 4 bases from V and 7 bases from J, with 20 bases between. Germline V lookup: CDR1 SGHNT, CDR2 YYREEE (reference sequence). This CDR3 is 15 amino acids long. The CDR3, as DNA: TGTGCCAGCAGCCTGAGGGGTCCCGGGACTTTTGAAGCTTTCTTT. Amino acids: CASSLRGPGTFEAFF.

This chain connects TRBV2 to TRBJ1-6; D is unresolved. CDR3 size: 13 residues. Trimming took 2 bases from V and 7 from J, leaving 6 bases between them. Germline V gives CDR1 SNHLY, CDR2 FYNNEI. CDR3 sequence reads: CASSERSNSPLHF. The CDR3 coding sequence is TGTGCCAGCAGTGAACGGAGCAATTCACCCCTCCACTTT.

The V and J genes are TRBV7-2 and TRBJ1-5; D may be TRBD1 (5 bases). The ends were cut back, 8 bases at V and 2 bases at J, with 16 bases in the middle. The CDR3 is 15 amino acids. The germline V gene has CDR1 SGHTA and CDR2 FQGNSA. Written as DNA, the CDR3 is TGTGCCAGCGCTCGGGGGTCCGGTGGCAATCAGCCCCAGCATTTT. This sequence encodes CASARGSGGNQPQHF.

The chain is built from TRBV24-1 and TRBJ2-2, with a tentative D call TRBD1 (6 bases). This CDR3 is built from 18 residues. Trimming shortened V by 4 bases and J by 1 base, and 18 bases separated the two germline ends. Germline V gene lookup returns CDR1 KGHDR and CDR2 SFDVKD. CDR3 loop: CATSDRGPRQVNTGELFF. Written as DNA, the CDR3 is TGTGCCACCAGTGACAGGGGCCCGCGGCAGGTGAACACCGGGGAGCTGTTTTTT.

In regard to this clone: Compared with germline, one end of the junction differs, possibly owing to a read error. The chain carries TRBV7-7 and TRBJ1-1; maybe TRBD1 (5 bases). The CDR3 covers 13 residues. Per germline, CDR1 SSHAT and CDR2 FNYEAQ (reference sequence). The DNA for the CDR3 is TGTGCTAGCAGCTTTGGCCAGGGCGAGGAAGCTTTCTTT. It specifies CASSFGQGEEAFF.